Described below is a single T cell receptor (beta chain) sequence and its context. Its matching antigen is unknown. MiXCR was run by TCRdb on the 5' RACE reads, yielding one entry per CDR3 protein. This sample carries 95,000 to 150,000 distinct CDR3 sequences, roughly 9% of them seen once, and the ten largest clones take approximately 37%. V dropped 0 bases and J dropped 4 bases, with 18 bases sitting between them. CDR1 and CDR2 from the germline V gene are LGHNA and YSLEER. The CDR3 is 17 residues long. This sample is drawn from a study of T cells after yellow fever vaccination. Study results and limitations: The secondary response peaked faster, at day 5 versus 15, but was weaker.

The V gene is TRBV4-3, the J gene TRBJ1-1; unclear D gene. The receptor was derived from a man between 18 and 35 years old who received the YFV17D yellow fever vaccine. The specimen comprised CD8+ T cells sorted from PBMCs, sampled on the day of the yellow fever booster vaccination. The CDR3 bases are TGCGCCAGCAGCCAAGAGGGCCTGGGCAGTCCCGCCACTGAAGCTTTCTTT. Protein: CASSQEGLGSPATEAFF.